A single sample is the source of the 21 T cell receptor beta chains below, sequenced in a study of blood T cells in healthy people across ages. Next came a second PCR, run for roughly 6 to 11 cycles, which used a sample-barcoded 5' primer along with a J-beta primer mix. TCRdb redid the calling of the 5' RACE reads with MiXCR, one entry per CDR3 protein. The sample shows about 680,000 distinct CDR3 sequences, roughly 50% of them seen only once. The sequenced sample was blood. These receptor sequences come from a woman aged 55-70 years in good health.

The chain employs TRBV20-1 and TRBJ2-7; D is undetermined. This CDR3 region has 15 residues. Germline V lookup: CDR1 DFQATT, CDR2 SNEGSKA (reference sequence). The V end was cut by 5 bases, the J end by 0 bases, with 17 bases between. CDR3 protein: CSALRATQSSYEQYF. CDR3 nucleotides: TGCAGTGCTCTCCGAGCTACACAAAGCTCCTACGAGCAGTACTTC.

The chain joins TRBV28 to TRBJ2-2; 9 bases are shared with TRBD2. The CDR3 sequence is 16 residues long. J was trimmed by 3 bases and V by 4 bases; bases with no gene match: 6. CDR1 and CDR2 (germline): MDHEN, SYDVKM. CDR3 region: CASSSYSGRDTGELFF. The CDR3 nucleotides are TGTGCCAGCAGTTCCTATAGCGGGAGAGACACCGGGGAGCTGTTTTTT.

This chain joins TRBV24-1 and TRBJ2-1; D gene uncertain. The CDR3 consists of 14 residues. The V end was cut by 4 bases, the J end by 1 base, with 7 bases between. CDR1 and CDR2 from the germline V gene are KGHDR and SFDVKD. The DNA of the CDR3 is TGTGCCACCAGTGAGGCTGGGTCCTACAATGAGCAGTTCTTC. It specifies CATSEAGSYNEQFF.

J is TRBJ2-5 and V is TRBV20-1, with 8 bases that match TRBD2. Germline CDR1 and CDR2: DFQATT and SNEGSKA (reference sequence). J gave up 13 bases and V 5 bases, and 9 bases lay outside the gene matches. The CDR3 is made up of 11 amino acids. CDR3 sequence (DNA): TGCAGTGCTCCCTTACTAGCGGACCCGTACTTC. This codes for CSAPLLADPYF.

This sequence joins TRBV6-6 and TRBJ2-3, with D possibly TRBD1 on 5 matching bases. V dropped 10 bases and J dropped 0 bases, with 14 bases sitting between them. The CDR3 runs 14 residues. CDR1 MNHNY and CDR2 SVGAGI come from the germline V gene (reference sequence). The DNA of the CDR3 is TGTGCCATCAGGGTATTAGACAGCACAGATACGCAGTATTTT. Translation: CAIRVLDSTDTQYF.

The gene calls are TRBV20-1 and TRBJ2-1; 11 nucleotides match TRBD2. The germline V gene encodes CDR1 DFQATT and CDR2 SNEGSKA (reference sequence). V was clipped by 0 bases and J by 6 bases; unmatched bases: 7. The CDR3 consists of 16 residues. This CDR3 reads CSARDHGTSGSNEQFF. The CDR3 DNA reads as TGCAGTGCTAGAGATCACGGGACTAGCGGATCCAATGAGCAGTTCTTC.

This clonotype was recorded a few times. The chain recombines TRBV28 with TRBJ2-7; 11 nucleotides align to TRBD2. In germline, CDR1 is MDHEN, CDR2 SYDVKM. J lost 3 bases, V lost 6 bases, and 7 bases had no gene match. The CDR3 length is 15 residues. The CDR3 reads CASRDTSGSIYEQYF. The CDR3 coding sequence is TGTGCCAGCAGGGATACTAGCGGGAGCATCTACGAGCAGTACTTC.

The chain links TRBV6-5 to TRBJ1-1; D perhaps matches TRBD1 (5 bases). This CDR3 comprises 13 residues. V lost 8 bases to trimming and J lost 5 bases, with 15 bases between them. Germline V lookup: CDR1 MNHEY, CDR2 SVGAGI. The CDR3 loop reads CASGRGVGTEAFF. The CDR3 bases are TGTGCCAGCGGTCGGGGGGTGGGGACTGAAGCTTTCTTT.

Remarks on this clonotype: A junction end diverges from the germline sequence, so it may reflect a read error. This chain uses TRBV7-7 with TRBJ2-3; TRBD2 aligns across 7 bases. Germline CDR1 reads SSHAT; CDR2 reads FNYEAQ (reference sequence). This CDR3 has 15 amino acids. CDR3 sequence (DNA): TGTGCTAGCAGCTTAGAGGGAGGGCCCACAGATACGCAGTATTTT. Translation: CASSLEGGPTDTQYF.

This clonotype occurred many times. J is TRBJ2-7 and V is TRBV29-1; perhaps TRBD1 as D (5 bases). CDR1 and CDR2 from the germline V gene are SQVTM and ANQGSEA. V was trimmed by 0 bases and J by 3 bases, leaving 12 bases between them. The CDR3 is 14 amino acids. CDR3 DNA: TGCAGCGTTGAAGAGGTAGGGGCTGGCTACGAGCAGTACTTC. It codes for CSVEEVGAGYEQYF.

The rearrangement uses TRBV3-1 and TRBJ2-7; no clear D gene. Germline V gene sequence: CDR1 LGHDT, CDR2 YNNKEL (reference sequence). The CDR3 totals 16 residues. V dropped 0 bases and J dropped 3 bases, with 15 bases sitting between them. CDR3 loop: CASSQDSQAPYYEQYF. In DNA, the CDR3 is TGTGCCAGCAGCCAAGATTCGCAGGCCCCCTACTACGAGCAGTACTTC.

This sequence joins TRBV20-1 and TRBJ2-7; 7 nucleotides line up with TRBD1. V lost 6 bases to trimming and J lost 1 base; unmatched junction nucleotides: 9. Germline V CDR1 and CDR2: DFQATT, SNEGSKA (reference sequence). The CDR3 totals 14 residues. The CDR3, as DNA: TGCAGTGCGGATCCAGCAGGGGGTTCCTACGAGCAGTACTTC. Encoded protein: CSADPAGGSYEQYF.

This clonotype was counted a few times. The chain recombines TRBV20-1 with TRBJ2-7; D not certain. Germline V gives CDR1 DFQATT, CDR2 SNEGSKA (reference sequence). Deletions cut 1 base from V and 4 bases from J, with 8 bases between. CDR3 length: 12 residues. In DNA form, the CDR3 reads TGCAGTGCTAGAGGCCGGATTTACGAGCAGTACTTC. It encodes CSARGRIYEQYF.

V usage is TRBV20-1 and J usage is TRBJ2-1; perhaps TRBD2 as D (6 bases). The V end lost 2 bases, the J end lost 4 bases, and 12 bases lay between the germline ends. The CDR3 extends over 14 amino acids. Germline V CDR1 and CDR2: DFQATT, SNEGSKA (reference sequence). The CDR3 loop is CSARYGTLYNEQFF. The CDR3 region has the DNA TGCAGTGCTAGATACGGGACTCTGTACAATGAGCAGTTCTTC.

The rearrangement links TRBV28 to TRBJ2-5, with 7 bases identical to TRBD2. The CDR3 totals 17 residues. Germline V lookup: CDR1 MDHEN, CDR2 SYDVKM. V lost 1 base, J lost 1 base, and 9 bases stayed unmatched. CDR3 sequence reads: CASSLLRTRGVQETQYF. In DNA, the CDR3 is TGTGCCAGCAGTTTATTGAGGACCCGGGGGGTCCAAGAGACCCAGTACTTC.

This clonotype was counted between two and nine times. An end of the junction differs from the germline gene, which may be a read error. The rearrangement uses TRBV12-3 or TRBV12-4 and TRBJ2-3; TRBD2 matches 9 bases. The CDR3 is made up of 16 amino acids. For the CDR3, the DNA is TGTGCCAGCAGCCCATCAAGCGGGAGGAGAGCAGATATGCAGTATTTT. This sequence encodes CASSPSSGRRADMQYF.

The chain links TRBV12-3 or TRBV12-4 to TRBJ2-5, with TRBD2 matching over 7 bases. The junction had 8 bases not matched to a gene; V was cut back by 10 bases and J by 3 bases. This CDR3 region has 13 residues. Written as DNA, the CDR3 is TGTGCCAACAGCTTCCGGGGGGAAGAGACCCAGTACTTC. It yields the protein CANSFRGEETQYF.

The chain carries TRBV6-1 and TRBJ2-1, with a tentative D call TRBD2 (5 bases). V gave up 6 bases and J gave up 4 bases, with 16 bases separating them. This CDR3 has 15 residues. Germline V CDR1 and CDR2: MNHNS, SASEGT. The CDR3 nucleotides read TGTGCCAGCAGATTAGCGATTATAGGGTACAATGAGCAGTTCTTC. Protein: CASRLAIIGYNEQFF.

The V call is TRBV5-6, the J call TRBJ2-5; D gene uncertain. CDR1 SGHDT and CDR2 YYEEEE come from the germline V gene. The CDR3 runs to 13 residues. The germline V and J ends were trimmed by 1 base and 6 bases, with 10 bases remaining between them. CDR3 DNA sequence: TGTGCCAGCAGCTTGAAAGGGTTAAAGACCCAGTACTTC. This codes for CASSLKGLKTQYF.

This chain joins TRBV5-1 and TRBJ2-5; D is perhaps TRBD2 (5 bases). Germline V gene lookup returns CDR1 SGHRS and CDR2 YFSETQ. V was shortened by 4 bases and J by 2 bases, with 15 bases between the two germline ends. The CDR3 covers 15 residues. This CDR3 is CASSIRLRQQETQYF. The CDR3 coding sequence is TGCGCCAGCAGCATCCGACTACGACAACAAGAGACCCAGTACTTC.

This chain joins TRBV5-1 and TRBJ1-5; maybe TRBD1 (5 bases). Germline V gene lookup returns CDR1 SGHRS and CDR2 YFSETQ. V lost 0 bases and J 2 bases, leaving 12 bases between the germline ends. This CDR3 spans 16 amino acids. Here the CDR3 reads CASSLEGRAGNQPQHF. The CDR3 nucleotides read TGCGCCAGCAGCTTGGAGGGCAGGGCTGGCAATCAGCCCCAGCATTTT.